The subject of this entry is one T cell receptor beta chain. The germline CDR1 and CDR2 sequences are LGHNA and YNFKEQ. V lost 3 bases and J 7 bases, leaving 15 bases between the germline ends. The CDR3 extends over 15 amino acids. This sample stems from a study of shared clonotypes between healthy human individuals. Here immunoSEQ multiplex PCR was the method, and the copy in TCRdb shows in-frame clones only, minus some. The sample has about 2.4 million clones, approximately 94% seen once. The specimen sequenced was naive CD4+ T cells sorted from blood. Subset noted: CD45RA+ positively selected. This clonotype originated in a man in his late teens or twenties in good health. V is TRBV4-2 and J is TRBJ2-2, with D uncertain. CDR3 nucleotide sequence: TGTGCCAGCAGCCATCCGGGTCAGGACGACGGGGAGCTGTTTTTT. Protein product: CASSHPGQDDGELFF.